The text below deals with one T cell receptor (beta chain). It has no known antigen specificity. No base quality information exists; no much larger clone differs at one position. At diagnosis, tumor, uninvolved tumor-adjacent lung and peripheral blood were collected and then preserved as a mix of FFPE and fresh-frozen material. For TCR repertoire profiling, blood samples were analyzed in the form of peripheral blood mononuclear cells. V lost 4 bases and J lost 7 bases; the stretch between them is 10 bases long. In the germline V gene, CDR1 corresponds to MDHEN and CDR2 to SYDVKM. Spanning cysteine to phenylalanine, the CDR3 consists of 12 amino acids. Only the CDR3 portion is preserved as DNA: 36 bases, with reading frame beginning at the first base. The data are from a study of T cells in localized non-small cell lung cancer (TCRdb year 2020). Background on the whole study: The study examined T cell repertoires in roughly 240 patients with early-stage NSCLC and compared tumors with uninvolved tumor-adjacent lungs. All 236 NSCLC patients in the cohort were treatment-naive and had localized lung tumors that were resected. The mean age of the NSCLC patients was roughly 63 years, with fewer than 150 men and 110 or so women.

The paper's findings and limits, for the study overall: A median of 57 of the top 100 tumor clones turned up in the paired uninvolved adjacent lung, and around 27 of those clones also ranked among the top 100 of that same adjacent lung. Since the design was exploratory, TCR variables were selected using unadjusted p-values with no false-discovery rate correction. Longer overall survival was associated with higher blood T cell density, whereas shorter survival was associated with higher adjacent-lung clonality. Because multi-region sequencing of the tumors was not done, intratumor heterogeneity could not be ruled out. Uninvolved tumor-adjacent lung showed the highest T cell clonality, higher than tumor, which suggests more focused antigenic responses in the adjacent lung.

TCR beta CDR3 regions were sequenced from DNA using the immunoSEQ Assay. The study's own analysis went as follows. T cell density was computed as TCR beta template counts normalized to usable DNA estimated by amplifying housekeeping genes. Using the preseqR package, richness was estimated by extrapolating to 120,000 templates for tissue samples and 400,000 templates for PBMC samples. Clonality was defined as one minus Pielou's evenness. Tissue-enriched TCRs were identified through differential abundance testing performed on productive amino-acid clonotypes, with a minimum total count of 5 and an alpha of 0.1. Repertoire overlap between compartments was quantified with the Jaccard Index and Morisita Overlap Index. GLIPH grouped TCR beta CDR3s together with public tetramer-defined viral CDR3s, and a viral motif had to include at least three viral sequences and also show V-gene enrichment. TCRdb provides this immuneACCESS table in a form limited to in-frame rearrangements. Some clones are lacking; in checked studies, under half of them reflect an unresolved V gene, and why the rest are absent is not known. D and trimming come from the DNA, and the V and J calls and clone size come from that table. Here the sample has about 52,000 clones; around 86% occur a single time. The leading ten clones occupy roughly a sixth of the sample.

In this chain, TRBV28 is recombined with TRBJ1-2; no D gene call is confident. This receptor was identified in a female donor with stage II lung adenocarcinoma. Material: PBMCs, obtained before any cancer treatment. The CDR3 sequence is CASSSRGVGYTF. At the DNA level, the sequence is TGTGCCAGCAGTTCCCGCGGGGTTGGCTACACCTTC.